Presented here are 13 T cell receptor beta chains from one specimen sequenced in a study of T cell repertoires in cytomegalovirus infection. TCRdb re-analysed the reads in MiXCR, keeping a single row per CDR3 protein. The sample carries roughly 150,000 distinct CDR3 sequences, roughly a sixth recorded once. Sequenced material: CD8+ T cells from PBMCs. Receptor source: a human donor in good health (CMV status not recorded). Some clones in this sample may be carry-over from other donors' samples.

The CDR3 bases are TGTGCCAGCAGCTCAAGGGACCCGGGACTCAACTACGAGCAGTACTTC. It specifies CASSSRDPGLNYEQYF. V usage is TRBV7-9 and J usage is TRBJ2-7; possible D gene TRBD2, 6 bases. V was pared by 4 bases and J by 3 bases, with 19 bases between. From germline, CDR1 is SEHNR and CDR2 FQNEAQ (reference sequence). This CDR3 comprises 16 residues.

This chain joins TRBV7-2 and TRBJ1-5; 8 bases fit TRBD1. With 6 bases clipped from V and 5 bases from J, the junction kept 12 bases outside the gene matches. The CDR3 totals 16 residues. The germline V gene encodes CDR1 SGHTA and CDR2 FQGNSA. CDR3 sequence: CASSYVPGGQDQPQHF. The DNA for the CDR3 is TGTGCCAGCAGTTACGTCCCAGGGGGCCAGGATCAGCCCCAGCATTTT.

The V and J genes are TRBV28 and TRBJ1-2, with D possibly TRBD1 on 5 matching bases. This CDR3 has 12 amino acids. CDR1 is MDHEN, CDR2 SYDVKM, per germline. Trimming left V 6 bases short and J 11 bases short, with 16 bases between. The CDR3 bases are TGTGCCAGCAGCTCGTCTGGGACTGGGTACACCTTC. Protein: CASSSSGTGYTF.

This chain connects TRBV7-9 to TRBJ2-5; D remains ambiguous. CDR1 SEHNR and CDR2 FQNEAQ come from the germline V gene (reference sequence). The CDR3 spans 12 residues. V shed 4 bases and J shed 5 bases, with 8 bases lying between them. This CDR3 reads CASSSSKETQYF. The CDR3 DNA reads TGTGCCAGCAGCTCCTCGAAGGAGACCCAGTACTTC.

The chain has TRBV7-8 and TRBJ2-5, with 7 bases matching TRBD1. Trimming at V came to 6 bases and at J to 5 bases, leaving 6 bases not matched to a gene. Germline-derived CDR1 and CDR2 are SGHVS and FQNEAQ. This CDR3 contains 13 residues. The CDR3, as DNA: TGTGCCAGCAGGCCGACAGGGTTGGAGACCCAGTACTTC. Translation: CASRPTGLETQYF.

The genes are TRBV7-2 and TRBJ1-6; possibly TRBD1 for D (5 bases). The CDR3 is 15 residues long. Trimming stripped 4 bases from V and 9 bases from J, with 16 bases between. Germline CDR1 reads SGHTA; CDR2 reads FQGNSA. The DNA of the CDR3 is TGTGCCAGCAGCTCGACGGGGCCCGGCCTTTCACCCCTCCACTTT. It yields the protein CASSSTGPGLSPLHF.

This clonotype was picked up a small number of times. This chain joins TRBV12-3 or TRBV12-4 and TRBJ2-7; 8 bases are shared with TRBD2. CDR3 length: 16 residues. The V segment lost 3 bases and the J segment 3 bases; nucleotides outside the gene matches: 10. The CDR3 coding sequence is TGTGCCAGCAGTTTTAAGGTGGCTAGCGGGCGCTACGAGCAGTACTTC. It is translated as CASSFKVASGRYEQYF.

CDR3 sequence reads: CSVLRGADSYEQYF. The CDR3 DNA sequence: TGCAGCGTCCTGAGGGGAGCTGACTCCTACGAGCAGTACTTC. V and J are TRBV29-1 and TRBJ2-7, with D possibly being TRBD1 or TRBD2 (5 bases each). The CDR3 runs 14 residues. The V and J ends lost 6 bases and 0 bases respectively, with 15 bases between them. CDR1 and CDR2 (germline): SQVTM, ANQGSEA.

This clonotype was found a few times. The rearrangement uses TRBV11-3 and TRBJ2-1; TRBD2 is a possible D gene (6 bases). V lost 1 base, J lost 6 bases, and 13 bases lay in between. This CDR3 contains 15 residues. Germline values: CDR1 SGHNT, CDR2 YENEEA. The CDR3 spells CASSLGASVRNEQFF. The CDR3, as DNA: TGTGCCAGCAGCTTAGGTGCTAGCGTCCGCAATGAGCAGTTCTTC. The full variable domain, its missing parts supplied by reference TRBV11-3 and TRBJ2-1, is EAGVVQSPRYKIIEKKQPVAFWCNPISGHNTLYWYLQNLGQGPELLIRYENEEAVDDSQLPKDRFSAERLKGVDSTLKIQPAELGDSAVYLCASSLGASVRNEQFFGPGTRLTVL.

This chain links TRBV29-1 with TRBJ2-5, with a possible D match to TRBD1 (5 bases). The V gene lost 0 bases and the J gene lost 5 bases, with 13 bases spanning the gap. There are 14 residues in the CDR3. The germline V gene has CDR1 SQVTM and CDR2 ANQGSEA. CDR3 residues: CSVEEATGRETQYF. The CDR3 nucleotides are TGCAGCGTTGAAGAGGCAACAGGACGGGAGACCCAGTACTTC.

CDR3 coding DNA: TGTGCCAGCACCGAAGGAAGGACAATAGTAGCCAAAAACATTCAGTACTTC. This translates into CASTEGRTIVAKNIQYF. The chain uses TRBV2 and TRBJ2-4, with D possibly being TRBD1 (5 bases). V lost 7 bases and J 0 bases, leaving 19 bases between the germline ends. The length of the CDR3 is 17 residues. CDR1 is SNHLY, CDR2 FYNNEI, per germline.

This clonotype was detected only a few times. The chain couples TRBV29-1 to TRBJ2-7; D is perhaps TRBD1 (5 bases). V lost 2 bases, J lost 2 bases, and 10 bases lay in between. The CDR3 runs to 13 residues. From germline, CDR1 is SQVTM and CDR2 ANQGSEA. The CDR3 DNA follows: TGCAGCGTTGAAACCAGACAGACCTACGAGCAGTACTTC. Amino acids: CSVETRQTYEQYF.

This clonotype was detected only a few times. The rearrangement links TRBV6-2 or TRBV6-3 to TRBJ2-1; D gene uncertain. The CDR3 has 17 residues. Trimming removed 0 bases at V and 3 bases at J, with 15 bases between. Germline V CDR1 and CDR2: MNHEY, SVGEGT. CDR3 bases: TGTGCCAGCAGTTACTCGATCGAGGAACCCCACTACAATGAGCAGTTCTTC. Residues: CASSYSIEEPHYNEQFF.